These 3 T cell receptor beta chains share one sample of origin, sequenced in a study of T cell repertoires in cytomegalovirus infection. One entry per CDR3 protein results from TCRdb running MiXCR on the reads. Of about 240,000 distinct CDR3 sequences listed, around 6.4% are singletons. The specimen sequenced was PBMCs. These receptors were taken from a human donor in good health (CMV status not recorded). Some clones in this sample may be carry-over from other donors' samples.

This clonotype was counted ten times or more. This rearrangement joins TRBV11-2 to TRBJ2-1, with 8 bases aligning to TRBD2. Trimming at V came to 3 bases and at J to 5 bases, leaving 6 bases not matched to a gene. The germline gives CDR1 SGHAT, CDR2 FQNNGV. CDR3 length equals 15 residues. The CDR3 is CASSLERGRDNEQFF. DNA for the CDR3: TGTGCCAGCAGCTTGGAGCGGGGGAGGGACAATGAGCAGTTCTTC.

This clonotype was counted many times. V gene TRBV20-1 combines with J gene TRBJ1-6, with 9 bases identical to TRBD1. V was pared by 3 bases and J by 4 bases, with 4 bases of the junction left unmatched. The CDR3 spans 15 residues. Germline assignment: CDR1 DFQATT and CDR2 SNEGSKA (reference sequence). CDR3 in amino acids: CSARTGGTYNSPLHF. CDR3 bases: TGCAGTGCTAGGACAGGGGGAACTTATAATTCACCCCTCCACTTT.

This clonotype was detected ten times or more. CDR3 DNA: TGTGCCAGCATTCTCAACTACGGGAACACCGGGGAGCTGTTTTTT. Its translation is CASILNYGNTGELFF. The chain couples TRBV6-2 or TRBV6-3 to TRBJ2-2; the D is unclear. V gave up 7 bases and J gave up 1 base, with 13 bases separating them. Germline V gives CDR1 MNHEY, CDR2 SVGEGT. The CDR3 length is 15 residues.